This entry lists 10 T cell receptor beta chains sequenced from one sample in a study of T cells after yellow fever vaccination. TCRdb used MiXCR to reprocess the 5' RACE reads, holding one entry per CDR3 protein. The sample contains hundreds of thousands of distinct CDR3 sequences, approximately 13% of which appear only once. Here the sequenced sample was PBMCs, taken on the day of the yellow fever booster vaccination. The receptors come from a man between 25 and 39 years old who received the YFV17D yellow fever vaccine.

This chain connects TRBV7-8 to TRBJ2-7; TRBD1 agrees at 9 bases. Germline V gene sequence: CDR1 SGHVS, CDR2 FQNEAQ. The CDR3 consists of 16 residues. Trimming at V came to 1 base and at J to 4 bases, leaving 8 bases not matched to a gene. In DNA form, the CDR3 reads TGTGCCAGCAGCTTAGTAGGGAGGACAGGGGAATACGAGCAGTACTTC. It yields the protein CASSLVGRTGEYEQYF.

This clonotype has a count of ten or more. The chain employs TRBV5-1 and TRBJ2-7; 8 bases align to TRBD1. This CDR3 region has 12 residues. V trimming: 4 bases; J trimming: 5 bases; junction bases outside the gene matches: 2. CDR1 and CDR2 (germline): SGHRS, YFSETQ. In DNA form, the CDR3 reads TGCGCCAGCAGCCCGGACAGGGACGAGCAGTACTTC. Translation: CASSPDRDEQYF.

V gene TRBV7-8 combines with J gene TRBJ2-7; a weak D match, TRBD1 (6 bases). Germline values: CDR1 SGHVS, CDR2 FQNEAQ. The CDR3 length is 18 residues. V gave up 1 base and J gave up 4 bases, with 23 bases separating them. This chain's CDR3 is CASSLGWTAPYELYEQYF. CDR3 bases: TGTGCCAGCAGCTTAGGATGGACAGCCCCCTACGAACTTTACGAGCAGTACTTC.

This chain joins TRBV12-3 or TRBV12-4 and TRBJ2-3, with 11 bases matching TRBD2. The CDR3 is 14 residues long. After removal of 6 bases from V and 5 bases from J, the junction contained 4 bases not matched to a gene. CDR3 sequence reads: CASRLAGAQDTQYF. CDR3 DNA sequence: TGTGCCAGCAGACTAGCGGGAGCTCAAGATACGCAGTATTTT.

The V call is TRBV6-1, the J call TRBJ1-1; 7 bases match TRBD1. Germline V gene data show CDR1 as MNHNS and CDR2 as SASEGT. The CDR3 contains 15 residues. J was trimmed by 4 bases and V by 6 bases; bases with no gene match: 11. In DNA form, the CDR3 reads TGTGCCAGCAGGCACACGACAGGGTTGGGCACTGAAGCTTTCTTT. It translates to CASRHTTGLGTEAFF.

The chain is built from TRBV27 and TRBJ2-2; TRBD2 agrees at 12 bases. V lost 8 bases and J lost 3; bases outside the gene matches: 7. The CDR3 has 16 amino acids. Looked up from germline, CDR1 is MNHEY and CDR2 is SMNVEV (reference sequence). CDR3 amino acids: CASGLAGGLDTGELFF. The CDR3 bases are TGTGCCAGCGGCCTAGCGGGAGGGCTGGACACCGGGGAGCTGTTTTTT.

This clonotype was seen repeatedly, ten times or more. The chain uses TRBV5-1 and TRBJ2-3; 10 nucleotides align to TRBD2. Germline V gene lookup returns CDR1 SGHRS and CDR2 YFSETQ. Trimming removed 4 bases from V and 2 bases from J; junction bases left unmatched: 7. The CDR3 has 16 residues. The CDR3 sequence is CASSHRLAGNTDTQYF. CDR3 in DNA: TGCGCCAGCAGCCATCGACTAGCGGGTAACACAGATACGCAGTATTTT.

The chain recombines TRBV7-2 with TRBJ1-5, with 8 nucleotides matching TRBD1. This CDR3 has 12 amino acids. The V segment lost 8 bases and the J segment 7 bases; nucleotides outside the gene matches: 4. The germline CDR1 and CDR2 sequences are SGHTA and FQGNSA. In nucleotides, the CDR3 is TGTGCCAGCCAGGGGGCAAAGCAGCCCCAGCATTTT. Translating gives CASQGAKQPQHF.

This clonotype came up a few times. The V gene is TRBV5-6, the J gene TRBJ2-5; 14 bases are shared with TRBD2. This CDR3 has 15 residues. Germline V gene sequence: CDR1 SGHDT, CDR2 YYEEEE. Trimming removed 5 bases from V and 10 bases from J; junction bases left unmatched: 10. This chain's CDR3 is CASSSGLAGVYFQYF. DNA of the CDR3: TGTGCCAGCAGTTCGGGACTAGCGGGAGTCTATTTCCAGTACTTC.

This clonotype was counted only a few times. Here the CDR3 reads CSGTASNYGYTF. The CDR3, as DNA: TGCAGCGGTACAGCCTCTAACTATGGCTACACCTTC. The chain carries TRBV29-1 and TRBJ1-2; D gene uncertain. Per the germline V gene, CDR1 is SQVTM and CDR2 is ANQGSEA. CDR3 length equals 12 residues. Trimming left V 7 bases short and J 0 bases short, with 9 bases between.